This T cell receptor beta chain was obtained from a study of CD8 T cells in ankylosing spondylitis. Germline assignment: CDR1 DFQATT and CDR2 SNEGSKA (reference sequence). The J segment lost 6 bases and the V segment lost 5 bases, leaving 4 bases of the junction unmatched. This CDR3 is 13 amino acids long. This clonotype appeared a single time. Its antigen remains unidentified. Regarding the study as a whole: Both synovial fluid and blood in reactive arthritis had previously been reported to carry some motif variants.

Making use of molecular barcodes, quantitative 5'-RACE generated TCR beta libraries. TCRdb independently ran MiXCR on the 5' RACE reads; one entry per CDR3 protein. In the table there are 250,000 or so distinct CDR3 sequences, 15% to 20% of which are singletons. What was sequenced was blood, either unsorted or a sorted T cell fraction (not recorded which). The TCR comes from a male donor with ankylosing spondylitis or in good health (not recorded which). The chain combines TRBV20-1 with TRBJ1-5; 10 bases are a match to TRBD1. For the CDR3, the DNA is TGCAGTGCTCGACAGGGGGCAGGTCAGCCCCAGCATTTT. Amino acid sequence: CSARQGAGQPQHF.